Listed here are 16 T cell receptor beta chains from one sample, sequenced in a study of shared clonotypes between healthy human individuals. The assay was immunoSEQ multiplex PCR, and TCRdb's table has in-frame clones only and misses some. The sample contains more than 600,000 clones, around 92% of which appear only once. CD45RO-negative, CCR7-selected cells formed the naive CD8 fraction, which excluded terminally differentiated effector memory CD45RA+ cells. Sequencing was done on a sample of naive CD8+ T cells sorted from blood. All receptors derive from a man under 40 in good health.

The CDR3: CASSEAKASYNEQFF. CDR3 nucleotide sequence: TGTGCCAGCAGTGAAGCAAAGGCGTCCTACAATGAGCAGTTCTTC. J is TRBJ2-1 and V is TRBV2; the D is unclear. The CDR3 contains 15 residues. The V end was cut by 0 bases, the J end by 1 base, with 7 bases between. Germline lookup yields CDR1 SNHLY and CDR2 FYNNEI.

The V gene is TRBV11-2, the J gene TRBJ2-7; no definite D call. In germline, CDR1 is SGHAT, CDR2 FQNNGV. Trimming shortened V by 3 bases and J by 4 bases, and 10 bases separated the two germline ends. This CDR3 region has 13 residues. The CDR3, as DNA: TGTGCCAGCAGCTTTAGATCAGTTTACGAGCAGTACTTC. Amino acid sequence: CASSFRSVYEQYF.

The chain couples TRBV6-5 to TRBJ2-1; 12 positions match TRBD2. Trimming at V came to 0 bases and at J to 10 bases, leaving 4 bases not matched to a gene. This CDR3 has 15 residues. Germline V gene lookup returns CDR1 MNHEY and CDR2 SVGAGI. The CDR3 sequence: CASSYSRLAGVEQFF. The CDR3 coding sequence is TGTGCCAGCAGTTACTCTCGACTAGCGGGAGTGGAGCAGTTCTTC.

The chain is built from TRBV2 and TRBJ2-2; 10 bases match TRBD2. Germline CDR1 reads SNHLY; CDR2 reads FYNNEI. The CDR3 has 13 residues. With V trimmed by 8 bases and J by 8 bases, 5 bases remained unmatched. The CDR3 region has the DNA TGTGCCAGCGATCAGGGACTAGCGGGGGAGCTGTTTTTT. Its translation is CASDQGLAGELFF.

The chain carries TRBV6-5 and TRBJ2-3; TRBD1 matches at 8 bases. Germline V gene data show CDR1 as MNHEY and CDR2 as SVGAGI. The CDR3 has 15 amino acids. V dropped 2 bases and J dropped 4; count of bases not matched to a gene: 5. CDR3 bases: TGTGCCAGCAGTTACGCCAGGGGGCTTTCAGATACGCAGTATTTT. Translated, it gives CASSYARGLSDTQYF.

This chain uses TRBV2 with TRBJ2-7, with D possibly matching TRBD2 (5 bases). Germline lookup yields CDR1 SNHLY and CDR2 FYNNEI. The ends were cut back, 3 bases at V and 2 bases at J, with 8 bases in the middle. The CDR3 extends over 13 amino acids. The CDR3 loop is CASSERATYEQYF. The CDR3 DNA reads TGTGCCAGCAGTGAGCGGGCTACCTACGAGCAGTACTTC.

The chain employs TRBV18 and TRBJ2-5; a possible D gene is TRBD2 (6 bases). This CDR3 is 17 amino acids long. Trimming shortened V by 3 bases and J by 4 bases, and 21 bases separated the two germline ends. Germline loops: CDR1 KGHSH, CDR2 LQKENI. The CDR3 loop is CASSPTSEGQVGETQYF. The DNA of the CDR3 is TGTGCCAGCTCACCTACCTCGGAGGGGCAGGTCGGAGAGACCCAGTACTTC.

The rearrangement joins TRBV9 to TRBJ1-2, with D possibly TRBD1 on 6 matching bases. CDR1 SGDLS and CDR2 YYNGEE come from the germline V gene. V lost 4 bases and J lost 3, with 16 bases in between. This CDR3 is built from 15 residues. The CDR3 here is CASSPGEGTYYGYTF. In nucleotides, the CDR3 is TGTGCCAGCAGCCCAGGGGAGGGAACATACTATGGCTACACCTTC.

The V gene is TRBV5-4, the J gene TRBJ1-5; TRBD1 aligns across 7 bases. This CDR3 has 18 amino acids. Trimming at V came to 6 bases and at J to 0 bases, leaving 15 bases not matched to a gene. Germline V gene data show CDR1 as SGHNT and CDR2 as YYREEE (reference sequence). The CDR3 is CASTLPGQRPYSNQPQHF. CDR3 coding DNA: TGTGCCAGCACCCTACCGGGACAGAGACCTTATAGCAATCAGCCCCAGCATTTT.

The chain joins TRBV9 to TRBJ2-7, with a tentative D call TRBD1 (5 bases). The CDR3 runs to 15 residues. V was shortened by 4 bases and J by 0 bases, with 14 bases between the two germline ends. CDR1 is SGDLS, CDR2 YYNGEE, per germline. CDR3 DNA: TGTGCCAGCAGCCTCGACCTAGGGGACTCCTACGAGCAGTACTTC. The encoded protein is CASSLDLGDSYEQYF.

The rearrangement links TRBV9 to TRBJ2-1; tentatively, D is TRBD2 (6 bases). There are 15 residues in the CDR3. V gave up 0 bases and J gave up 3 bases, with 10 bases separating them. CDR1 and CDR2 from the germline V gene are SGDLS and YYNGEE. The CDR3 sequence: CASSVEASVYNEQFF. CDR3 nucleotide sequence: TGTGCCAGCAGCGTAGAGGCTAGCGTCTACAATGAGCAGTTCTTC.

The chain has TRBV6-5 and TRBJ2-1, with D tentatively TRBD1 or TRBD2 (5 bases each). The CDR3 is made up of 12 amino acids. With 6 bases removed from V and 14 bases from J, the gap between germline ends came to 17 bases. The V gene's germline CDR1 is MNHEY and CDR2 SVGAGI. The CDR3 nucleotides are TGTGCCAGCAGCCCTTACCGGGACCTGGAGTTCTTC. It encodes CASSPYRDLEFF.

This clone was counted a single time. This specimen includes other DNA sequences encoding the same CDR3. The chain recombines TRBV29-1 with TRBJ2-1; unclear D gene. The CDR3 runs to 13 residues. Trimming left V 2 bases short and J 0 bases short, with 5 bases between. CDR1 is SQVTM and CDR2 is ANQGSEA in the germline V gene. CDR3 DNA sequence: TGCAGCGTTGAACGTTCCTCCTACAATGAGCAGTTCTTC. This gives the protein CSVERSSYNEQFF.

A single count supports this clone. One junction end disagrees with the germline gene, perhaps due to a read error. The chain joins TRBV4-1 to TRBJ1-2, with TRBD1 matching over 10 bases. Per the germline V gene, CDR1 is MGHRA and CDR2 is YSYEKL. The CDR3 spans 14 residues. CDR3 DNA: TGCGCCAGCAGCCAGATACGGGACAGGGGCCTCCTGAGCTTC. This encodes CASSQIRDRGLLSF.

This sequence joins TRBV9 and TRBJ1-1; TRBD1 is a possible D gene (5 bases). Germline assignment: CDR1 SGDLS and CDR2 YYNGEE. This CDR3 is 12 amino acids long. V was cut by 0 bases and J by 8 bases, with 8 bases left in between. CDR3 coding DNA: TGTGCCAGCAGCGTAGGAAACAGGGAAGCTTTCTTT. Translated: CASSVGNREAFF.

The CDR3 DNA reads as TGTGCCAGCAGCTTAGGTCAGGGCACCTACGAGCAGTACTTC. Encoded protein: CASSLGQGTYEQYF. J is TRBJ2-7 and V is TRBV11-2; D may be TRBD1 (5 bases). V lost 1 base to trimming and J lost 2 bases, with 9 bases between them. Germline assignment: CDR1 SGHAT and CDR2 FQNNGV. The CDR3 consists of 14 residues.